This T cell receptor beta chain emerged from a study of blood T cell repertoires in COVID-19. The overall study: Sites in the United States, Italy and Spain provided acute and convalescent COVID-19 samples. Sources were T cells, B-cell-depleted T cells, or PBMCs; the material itself was cDNA or gDNA.

Per the original methods: The authors estimated nucleated cell counts from reference gene primer amplification. Measured with immunoSEQ multiplex PCR; TCRdb has only the in-frame clones, and not every one. That table furnishes V, J and clone size, whereas the DNA furnished D and trimming. The sample records some 55,000 clones, around 87% being singletons. Trimming left V 1 base short and J 6 bases short, with 18 bases between. The germline V gene encodes CDR1 SEHNR and CDR2 FQNEAQ (reference sequence). The CDR3 totals 16 residues. Source material: peripheral blood. The chain recombines TRBV7-9 with TRBJ1-1; no firm D call. This TCR came from a man in his 60s with acute or convalescent COVID-19. The CDR3 nucleotides are TGTGCCAGCAGCTTAGGAGAAACCGGCACGGAGGCTGAAGCTTTCTTT. Protein sequence: CASSLGETGTEAEAFF.